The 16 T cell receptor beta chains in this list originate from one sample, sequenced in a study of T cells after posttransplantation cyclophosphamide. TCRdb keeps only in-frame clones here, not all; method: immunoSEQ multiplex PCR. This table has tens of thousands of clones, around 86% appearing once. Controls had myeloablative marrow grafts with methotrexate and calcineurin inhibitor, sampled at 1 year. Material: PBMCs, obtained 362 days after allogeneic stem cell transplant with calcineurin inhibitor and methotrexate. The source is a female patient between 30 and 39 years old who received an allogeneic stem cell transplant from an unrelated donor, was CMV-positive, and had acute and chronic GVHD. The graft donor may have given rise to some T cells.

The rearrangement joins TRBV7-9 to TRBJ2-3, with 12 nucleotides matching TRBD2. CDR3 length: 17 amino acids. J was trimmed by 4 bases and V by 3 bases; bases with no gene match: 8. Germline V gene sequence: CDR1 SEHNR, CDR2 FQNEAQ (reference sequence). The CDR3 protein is CASSLPTSGGSPDTQYF. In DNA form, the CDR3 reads TGTGCCAGCAGCTTGCCTACTAGCGGGGGGTCACCAGATACGCAGTATTTT.

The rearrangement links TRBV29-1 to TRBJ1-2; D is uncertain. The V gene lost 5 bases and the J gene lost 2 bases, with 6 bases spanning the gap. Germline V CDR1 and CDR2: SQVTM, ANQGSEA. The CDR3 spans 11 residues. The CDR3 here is CSVTTNYGYTF. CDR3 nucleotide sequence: TGCAGCGTTACAACGAACTATGGCTACACCTTC. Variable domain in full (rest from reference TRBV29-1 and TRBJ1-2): SAVISQKPSRDICQRGTSLTIQCQVDSQVTMMFWYRQQPGQSLTLIATANQGSEATYESGFVIDKFPISRPNLTFSTLTVSNMSPEDSSIYLCSVTTNYGYTFGSGTRLTVV.

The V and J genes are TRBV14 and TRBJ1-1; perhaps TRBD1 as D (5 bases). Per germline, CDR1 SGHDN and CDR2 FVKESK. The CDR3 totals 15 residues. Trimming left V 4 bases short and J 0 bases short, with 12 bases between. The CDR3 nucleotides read TGTGCCAGCAGCCCCAATGGGGCCTTGAACACTGAAGCTTTCTTT. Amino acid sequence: CASSPNGALNTEAFF.

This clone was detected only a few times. This chain's CDR3 is CASSENYIVSTDTQYF. The CDR3 DNA is TGTGCCAGCAGTGAAAATTATATCGTTAGCACAGATACGCAGTATTTT. The chain has TRBV2 and TRBJ2-3; D not resolved. Germline loops: CDR1 SNHLY, CDR2 FYNNEI. The CDR3 is made up of 16 amino acids. Between the trimmed V and J ends, which lost 2 bases and 0 bases, there was a span of 12 bases.

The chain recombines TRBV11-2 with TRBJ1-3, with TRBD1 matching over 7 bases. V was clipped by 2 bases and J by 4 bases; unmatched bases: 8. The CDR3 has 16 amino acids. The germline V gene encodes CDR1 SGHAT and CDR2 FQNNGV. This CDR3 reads CASSLNTGTAGNTIYF. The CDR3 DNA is TGTGCCAGCAGCTTAAACACCGGGACAGCGGGAAACACCATATATTTT. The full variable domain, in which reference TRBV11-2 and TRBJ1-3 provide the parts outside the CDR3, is EAGVAQSPRYKIIEKRQSVAFWCNPISGHATLYWYQQILGQGPKLLIQFQNNGVVDDSQLPKDRFSAERLKGVDSTLKIQPAKLEDSAVYLCASSLNTGTAGNTIYFGEGSWLTVV.

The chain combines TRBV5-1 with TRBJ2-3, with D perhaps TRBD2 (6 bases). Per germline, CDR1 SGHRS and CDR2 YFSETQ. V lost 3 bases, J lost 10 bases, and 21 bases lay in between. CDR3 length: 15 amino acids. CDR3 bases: TGCGCCAGCAGCTCTGGGGGGACTCGTAGGGATGCGCAGTATTTT. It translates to CASSSGGTRRDAQYF.

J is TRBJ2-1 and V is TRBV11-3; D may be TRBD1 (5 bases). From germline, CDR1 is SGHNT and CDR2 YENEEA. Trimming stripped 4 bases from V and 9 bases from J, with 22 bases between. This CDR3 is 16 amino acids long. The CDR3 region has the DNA TGTGCCAGCAGCTCCCGGGCGGTGGGGCTAGTCGGTGAGCAGTTCTTC. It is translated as CASSSRAVGLVGEQFF.

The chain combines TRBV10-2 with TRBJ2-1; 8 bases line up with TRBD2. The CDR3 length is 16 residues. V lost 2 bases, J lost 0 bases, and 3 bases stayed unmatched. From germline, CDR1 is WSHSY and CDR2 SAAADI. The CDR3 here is CASSEVSGVSYNEQFF. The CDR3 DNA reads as TGCGCCAGCAGTGAGGTTAGCGGGGTCTCCTACAATGAGCAGTTCTTC.

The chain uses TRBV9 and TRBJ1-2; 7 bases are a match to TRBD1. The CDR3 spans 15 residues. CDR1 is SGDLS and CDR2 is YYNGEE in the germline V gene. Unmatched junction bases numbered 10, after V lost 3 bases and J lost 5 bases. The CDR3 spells CASSAGTAIFYGYTF. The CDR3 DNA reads TGTGCCAGCAGCGCCGGGACAGCCATTTTTTATGGCTACACCTTC.

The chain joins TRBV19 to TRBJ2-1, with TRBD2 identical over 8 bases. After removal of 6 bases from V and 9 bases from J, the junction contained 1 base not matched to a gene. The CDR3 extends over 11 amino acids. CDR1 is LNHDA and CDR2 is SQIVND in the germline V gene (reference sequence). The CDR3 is CASRTSVEQFF. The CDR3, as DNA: TGTGCCAGTAGGACTAGCGTTGAGCAGTTCTTC.

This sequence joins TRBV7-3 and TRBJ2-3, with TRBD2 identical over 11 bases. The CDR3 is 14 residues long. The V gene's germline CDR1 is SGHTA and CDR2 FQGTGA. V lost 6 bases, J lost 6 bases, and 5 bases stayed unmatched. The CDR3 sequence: CASRVAGGPDTQYF. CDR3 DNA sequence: TGTGCCAGCAGGGTAGCGGGAGGGCCCGATACGCAGTATTTT. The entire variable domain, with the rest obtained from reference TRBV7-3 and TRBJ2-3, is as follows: GAGVSQTPSNKVTEKGKYVELRCDPISGHTALYWYRQSLGQGPEFLIYFQGTGAADDSGLPNDRFFAVRPEGSVSTLKIQRTERGDSAVYLCASRVAGGPDTQYFGPGTRLTVL.

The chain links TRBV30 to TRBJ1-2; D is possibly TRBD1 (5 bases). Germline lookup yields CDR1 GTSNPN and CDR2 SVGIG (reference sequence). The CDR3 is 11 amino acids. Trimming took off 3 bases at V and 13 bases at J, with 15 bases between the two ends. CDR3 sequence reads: CAWSLTRQLTF. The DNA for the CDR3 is TGTGCCTGGAGCCTAACCAGACAGCTCACCTTC.

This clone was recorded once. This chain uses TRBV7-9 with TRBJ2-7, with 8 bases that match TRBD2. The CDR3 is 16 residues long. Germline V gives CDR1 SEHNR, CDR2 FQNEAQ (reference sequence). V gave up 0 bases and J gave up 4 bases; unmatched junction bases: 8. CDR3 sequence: CASSLAPLAERYEQYF. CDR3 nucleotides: TGTGCCAGCAGCTTAGCCCCACTAGCGGAGAGGTACGAGCAGTACTTC.

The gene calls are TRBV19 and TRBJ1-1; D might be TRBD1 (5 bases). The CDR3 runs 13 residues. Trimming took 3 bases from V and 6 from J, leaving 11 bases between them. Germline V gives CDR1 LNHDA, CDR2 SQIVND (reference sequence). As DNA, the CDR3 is TGTGCCAGTAGTATCCAGGGCAGGTCTGAAGCTTTCTTT. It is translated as CASSIQGRSEAFF.

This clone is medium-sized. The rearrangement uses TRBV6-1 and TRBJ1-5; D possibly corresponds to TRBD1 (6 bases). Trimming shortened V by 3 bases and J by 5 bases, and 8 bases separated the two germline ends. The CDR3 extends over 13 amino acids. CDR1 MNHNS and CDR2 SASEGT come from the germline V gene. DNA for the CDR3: TGTGCCAGCAGTGAGCGGGGGCATCAGCCCCAGCATTTT. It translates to CASSERGHQPQHF.

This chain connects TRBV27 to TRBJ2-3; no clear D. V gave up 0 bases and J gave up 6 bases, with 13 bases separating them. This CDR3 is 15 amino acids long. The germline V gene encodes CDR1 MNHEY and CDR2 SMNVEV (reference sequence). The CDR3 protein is CASSLSIAIRDTQYF. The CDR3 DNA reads TGTGCCAGCAGTTTATCGATAGCCATAAGGGATACGCAGTATTTT.